The 26 T cell receptor beta chains reported below all come from one sample, sequenced in a study of T cells in Graves' hyperthyroidism and ophthalmopathy. What was amplified from RNA transcripts were TCR beta CDR3 regions. A first-round RT-PCR of the TCR CDR3 used the HTBI primer set. TCRdb fed the multiplex PCR reads into MiXCR, producing one record per CDR3 protein. This sample has 350,000 or so distinct CDR3 sequences, with about 17% found just once. Material: blood. Every receptor here comes from a woman aged 25 to 39 with Graves' hyperthyroidism that later progressed to Graves' ophthalmopathy.

This clonotype was detected ten times or more. The rearrangement uses TRBV28 and TRBJ1-6, with D hard to call. This CDR3 is 15 amino acids long. V lost 4 bases and J lost 9, with 16 bases in between. The germline CDR1 and CDR2 sequences are MDHEN and SYDVKM. CDR3 sequence: CASSSPILSGSPLHF. CDR3 DNA: TGTGCCAGCAGTTCCCCAATTCTATCGGGTTCACCCCTCCACTTT.

This clonotype has just one count. The chain carries TRBV30 and TRBJ1-1; D is undetermined. Trimming cost V 3 bases and J 1 base, with 9 bases left between them. Germline V gives CDR1 GTSNPN, CDR2 SVGIG (reference sequence). The CDR3 sequence is 13 residues long. The chain's CDR3 is CAWSDRWNTEAFF. The CDR3 DNA reads TGTGCCTGGAGCGATAGATGGAACACTGAAGCTTTCTTT.

This clonotype has a handful of counts. This sequence joins TRBV7-9 and TRBJ1-3; D ambiguous. The germline V gene has CDR1 SEHNR and CDR2 FQNEAQ (reference sequence). V lost 0 bases and J lost 0, with 9 bases in between. This CDR3 is 16 amino acids long. In DNA, the CDR3 is TGTGCCAGCAGCTTAGCGGATCAAGCCTCTGGAAACACCATATATTTT. Translated, it gives CASSLADQASGNTIYF.

This sequence joins TRBV7-9 and TRBJ2-7; TRBD2 matches 10 bases. V shed 5 bases, J shed 7 bases, and the junction held 14 bases outside the gene matches. Per germline, CDR1 SEHNR and CDR2 FQNEAQ (reference sequence). The CDR3 consists of 16 residues. CDR3: CASSPLAGEGSGEQYF. The CDR3 DNA reads TGTGCCAGCAGCCCGCTAGCGGGAGAGGGGTCGGGAGAGCAGTACTTC.

This clonotype has at least ten counts. The V gene is TRBV28, the J gene TRBJ2-2, with TRBD1 as a possible D gene (5 bases). The V and J ends lost 2 bases and 3 bases respectively, with 13 bases between them. CDR1 and CDR2 from the germline V gene are MDHEN and SYDVKM. The CDR3 runs to 16 residues. As DNA, the CDR3 is TGTGCCAGCAGTTTAGAGTCCCTCAGGGACACCGGGGAGCTGTTTTTT. This sequence encodes CASSLESLRDTGELFF.

With respect to this clonotype: A read error is possible here, since a much larger clone lies one base away. The V call is TRBV30, the J call TRBJ1-4; 9 bases map to TRBD1. Trimming at V came to 2 bases and at J to 15 bases, leaving 7 bases not matched to a gene. The V gene's germline CDR1 is GTSNPN and CDR2 SVGIG (reference sequence). CDR3 size: 12 residues. CDR3 region: CAWSPDRGRLFF. The CDR3 DNA is TGTGCCTGGAGTCCGGACAGGGGACGGTTGTTTTTT.

The table lists this clonotype with many counts. The rearrangement uses TRBV5-1 and TRBJ2-1; 8 positions match TRBD2. The CDR3 totals 14 residues. Germline V gene data show CDR1 as SGHRS and CDR2 as YFSETQ. With 4 bases clipped from V and 3 bases from J, the junction kept 3 bases outside the gene matches. The CDR3 loop reads CASSTGTSYNEQFF. In DNA form, the CDR3 reads TGCGCCAGCAGCACCGGGACTAGCTACAATGAGCAGTTCTTC.

The rearrangement links TRBV18 to TRBJ1-1; 7 bases map to TRBD1. The J segment lost 5 bases and the V segment lost 5 bases, leaving 5 bases of the junction unmatched. Germline CDR1 reads KGHSH; CDR2 reads LQKENI. The CDR3 has 13 amino acids. The CDR3: CASSSGQVTEAFF. The DNA for the CDR3 is TGTGCCAGCTCATCAGGACAGGTAACTGAAGCTTTCTTT.

This clonotype has ten or more counts. V gene TRBV6-1 combines with J gene TRBJ1-6, with D uncertain. V gave up 1 base and J gave up 0 bases, with 13 bases separating them. CDR3 size: 18 residues. Germline-derived CDR1 and CDR2 are MNHNS and SASEGT. The CDR3 sequence: CASSEVRWQLSYNSPLHF. The CDR3 nucleotides read TGTGCCAGCAGTGAAGTAAGGTGGCAGCTCTCCTATAATTCACCCCTCCACTTT.

This clonotype was picked up many times. The gene calls are TRBV3-1 and TRBJ2-3; D remains ambiguous. This CDR3 has 16 residues. Trimming removed 5 bases at V and 2 bases at J, with 17 bases between. CDR1 is LGHDT and CDR2 is YNNKEL in the germline V gene (reference sequence). The CDR3 DNA sequence: TGTGCCAGCAGCGATACTACACGAACGATCACAGATACGCAGTATTTT. It translates to CASSDTTRTITDTQYF.

The chain combines TRBV29-1 with TRBJ1-2, with D hard to call. CDR3 length: 14 residues. The germline CDR1 and CDR2 sequences are SQVTM and ANQGSEA. The V gene lost 2 bases and the J gene lost 8 bases, with 18 bases spanning the gap. The CDR3 is CSVEKIDLSGGYTF. The CDR3 DNA reads TGCAGCGTTGAAAAGATTGACTTATCGGGAGGCTACACCTTC.

This clonotype has more than one count but fewer than ten. The gene calls are TRBV30 and TRBJ1-5; 7 nucleotides match TRBD1. Unmatched junction bases numbered 6, after V lost 1 base and J lost 6 bases. The CDR3 runs 14 residues. Germline lookup yields CDR1 GTSNPN and CDR2 SVGIG (reference sequence). The CDR3 DNA reads as TGTGCCTGGAGTGAACAGGGGATGGGTCAGCCCCAGCATTTT. It encodes CAWSEQGMGQPQHF.

This clonotype was observed at least ten times. The rearrangement links TRBV7-9 to TRBJ2-7; D might be TRBD2 (5 bases). Germline CDR1 and CDR2: SEHNR and FQNEAQ (reference sequence). Deletions cut 4 bases from V and 0 bases from J, with 19 bases between. This CDR3 comprises 17 residues. CDR3: CASSYVVADYYSYEQYF. CDR3 bases: TGTGCCAGCAGCTACGTCGTAGCCGACTATTACTCCTACGAGCAGTACTTC.

The sample holds a few counts of this clonotype. A clone one base away is much larger, so this may be a read error. The V call is TRBV11-2, the J call TRBJ2-1; D unclear. Germline values: CDR1 SGHAT, CDR2 FQNNGV. CDR3 length: 13 residues. CDR3 protein: CTSSFNSYNEQFF. For the CDR3, the DNA is TGTACCAGCAGCTTCAATTCTTACAATGAGCAGTTCTTC.

This clonotype was observed at least ten times. The chain combines TRBV15 with TRBJ2-1; D not resolved. Germline lookup yields CDR1 LNHNV and CDR2 YYDKDF (reference sequence). V dropped 3 bases and J dropped 7 bases, with 4 bases sitting between them. The CDR3 runs 11 residues. The CDR3 spells CATSRWNEQFF. In nucleotides, the CDR3 is TGTGCCACCAGCAGGTGGAATGAGCAGTTCTTC.

This clonotype was picked up many times. The CDR3 nucleotides read TGCGCCAGCAGCTTAGGCGGGGGCACAACAGATACGCAGTATTTT. Its protein product is CASSLGGGTTDTQYF. The chain has TRBV5-1 and TRBJ2-3; tentative D call: TRBD2 (7 bases). The CDR3 length is 15 residues. The germline CDR1 and CDR2 sequences are SGHRS and YFSETQ. Trimming shortened V by 2 bases and J by 3 bases, and 13 bases separated the two germline ends.

This clonotype was seen a handful of times. This chain connects TRBV6-1 to TRBJ2-7, with 7 bases aligning to TRBD1. The V and J ends lost 5 bases and 4 bases, in that order; junction bases with no gene match: 5. The CDR3 consists of 13 residues. Germline V gene data show CDR1 as MNHNS and CDR2 as SASEGT. DNA for the CDR3: TGTGCCAGCAGTTGGGACAGTAATTACGAGCAGTACTTC. It encodes CASSWDSNYEQYF.

This clonotype was detected many times. A read error may produce the germline difference seen at one junction end. The DNA of the CDR3 is TGTGCCAGCAGCCAAGTACCCTACTACGGCTACACCTTC. Protein product: CASSQVPYYGYTF. The genes are TRBV14 and TRBJ1-2, with D unresolved. The CDR3 runs to 13 residues. Germline V gives CDR1 SGHDN, CDR2 FVKESK. Filled out from reference TRBV14 and TRBJ1-2, the complete variable domain reads EAGVTQFPSHSVIEKGQTVTLRCDPISGHDNLYWYRRVMGKEIKFLLHFVKESKQDESGMPNNRFLAERTGGTYSTLKVQPAELEDSGVYFCASSQVPYYGYTFGSGTRLTVV.

Many counts were recorded for this clonotype. This sequence joins TRBV20-1 and TRBJ2-1, with TRBD2 identical over 8 bases. The germline CDR1 and CDR2 sequences are DFQATT and SNEGSKA (reference sequence). V shed 3 bases, J shed 0 bases, and the junction held 10 bases outside the gene matches. The length of the CDR3 is 17 residues. The CDR3: CSASGGGTLSSYNEQFF. CDR3 sequence (DNA): TGCAGTGCTAGCGGGGGGGGAACCCTCAGCTCCTACAATGAGCAGTTCTTC.

Ten or more counts support this clonotype. This chain joins TRBV20-1 and TRBJ2-7, with D possibly being TRBD1 or TRBD2 (5 bases each). CDR3 length: 15 amino acids. Looked up from germline, CDR1 is DFQATT and CDR2 is SNEGSKA (reference sequence). Between the trimmed V and J ends, which lost 6 bases and 0 bases, there was a span of 18 bases. The CDR3 spells CSADSWDVHSYEQYF. In DNA form, the CDR3 reads TGCAGTGCCGATTCCTGGGACGTTCACTCCTACGAGCAGTACTTC.

The chain combines TRBV10-3 with TRBJ1-3, with D uncertain. V dropped 2 bases and J dropped 2 bases, with 19 bases sitting between them. The CDR3 spans 18 residues. CDR1 and CDR2 (germline): ENHRY, SYGVKD. CDR3 loop: CAISEPLPLAVPGNTIYF. DNA for the CDR3: TGTGCCATCAGTGAGCCTCTCCCCTTGGCAGTGCCTGGAAACACCATATATTTT.

The sample holds a few counts of this clonotype. The rearrangement uses TRBV28 and TRBJ1-5; TRBD1 is a possible D gene (5 bases). Germline V gene lookup returns CDR1 MDHEN and CDR2 SYDVKM. The CDR3 spans 17 residues. Trimming cost V 2 bases and J 0 bases, with 14 bases left between them. The chain's CDR3 is CASSLVGAYNSNQPQHF. CDR3 DNA sequence: TGTGCCAGCAGTTTAGTAGGGGCCTACAATAGCAATCAGCCCCAGCATTTT.

The CDR3 here is CASSRPDVYEQYF. Here the CDR3 DNA reads TGTGCCAGCAGCCGACCGGATGTCTACGAGCAGTACTTC. This chain joins TRBV7-4 and TRBJ2-7; D is unclear. The germline V and J ends were trimmed by 5 bases and 3 bases, with 11 bases remaining between them. There are 13 residues in the CDR3. Germline CDR1 SGHVT, CDR2 SQSDAQ.

The chain couples TRBV18 to TRBJ2-1; 8 positions agree with TRBD1. The germline gives CDR1 KGHSH, CDR2 LQKENI. The junction had 3 bases not matched to a gene; V was cut back by 3 bases and J by 8 bases. CDR3 length equals 13 residues. The CDR3 is CASSPLTGDEQFF. CDR3 DNA: TGTGCCAGCTCACCCCTGACAGGGGATGAGCAGTTCTTC.

This chain connects TRBV2 to TRBJ1-1, with D hard to call. There are 16 residues in the CDR3. V was clipped by 6 bases and J by 0 bases, with 17 bases between them. Per the germline V gene, CDR1 is SNHLY and CDR2 is FYNNEI. CDR3 residues: CASSAEMLTLNTEAFF. Written as DNA, the CDR3 is TGTGCCAGCAGCGCAGAAATGTTGACGTTGAACACTGAAGCTTTCTTT.

Ten or more counts support this clonotype. The chain uses TRBV12-3 or TRBV12-4 and TRBJ2-7; D unresolved. CDR3 length: 18 residues. Trimming left V 4 bases short and J 0 bases short, with 22 bases between. Written as DNA, the CDR3 is TGTGCCAGCAGTTATTGGGGTCTCGGCCCAACCAGCTCCTACGAGCAGTACTTC. Translation gives CASSYWGLGPTSSYEQYF.